This TCR beta chain was identified in a study of CD8 T cells in Susac syndrome. This clonotype was counted once. Germline CDR1 is SGHTA and CDR2 is FQGNSA. This CDR3 has 15 amino acids. Deletions cut 2 bases from V and 3 bases from J, with 11 bases between. Reverse transcription of roughly 0.45 to 1 ug RNA was carried out with random hexamers. TCRdb reanalysed the immunoSEQ multiplex PCR reads using MiXCR and keeps one entry per CDR3 protein. The data show over 300,000 distinct CDR3 sequences, about 91% seen once. The V gene is TRBV7-2, the J gene TRBJ1-5; no clear D. The sample comprised CD4+ T cells from PBMCs. This TCR came from a human donor with multiple sclerosis. The CDR3 loop is CASSLQVLPNQPQHF. CDR3 DNA: TGTGCCAGCAGCTTACAGGTCCTCCCCAATCAGCCCCAGCATTTT.